Presented here are 7 T cell receptor beta chains from one specimen sequenced in a study of human T cells and chemical hapten exposure. From the RACE reads, TCRdb called clonotypes with MiXCR, one entry per CDR3 protein. Here the sample spans roughly 130,000 distinct CDR3 sequences, approximately 8.3% being singletons. The sample's time point: healthy volunteer bleed at 2 weeks. Total RNA extraction was carried out from unfractionated whole blood. The sample consisted of whole blood. The receptors stem from a male donor in good health. Some clones in this sample may be carry-over from other donors' samples.

The chain combines TRBV3-1 with TRBJ2-7; unclear D gene. The CDR3 length is 11 residues. With 7 bases removed from V and 4 bases from J, the gap between germline ends came to 8 bases. Germline V gene sequence: CDR1 LGHDT, CDR2 YNNKEL (reference sequence). For the CDR3, the DNA is TGTGCCAGCACCTCCGGGTACGAGCAGTACTTC. Its translation is CASTSGYEQYF.

The V call is TRBV14, the J call TRBJ1-1; no definite D call. Per germline, CDR1 SGHDN and CDR2 FVKESK. The CDR3 is made up of 13 amino acids. The V and J ends lost 2 bases and 5 bases respectively, with 9 bases between them. The DNA of the CDR3 is TGTGCCAGCAGCCAACAAGGACGAACTGAAGCTTTCTTT. The encoded protein is CASSQQGRTEAFF.

This clonotype has just a few counts. This chain joins TRBV19 and TRBJ2-3; 11 positions agree with TRBD2. V was clipped by 5 bases and J by 3 bases; unmatched bases: 10. The CDR3 has 17 amino acids. Germline-derived CDR1 and CDR2 are LNHDA and SQIVND (reference sequence). CDR3 sequence (DNA): TGTGCCAGTAGTGTCAGACTAGCGGGGCCGGGAACAGATACGCAGTATTTT. Its protein product is CASSVRLAGPGTDTQYF. Full variable domain (remainder filled in from reference TRBV19 and TRBJ2-3): DGGITQSPKYLFRKEGQNVTLSCEQNLNHDAMYWYRQDPGQGLRLIYYSQIVNDFQKGDIAEGYSVSREKKESFPLTVTSAQKNPTAFYLCASSVRLAGPGTDTQYFGPGTRLTVL.

This clonotype was recorded many times. V gene TRBV6-5 combines with J gene TRBJ1-1; the match to TRBD1 covers 10 bases. The CDR3 has 12 residues. Trimming cost V 10 bases and J 5 bases; bases outside gene matches: 4. CDR1 and CDR2 (germline): MNHEY, SVGAGI. CDR3 amino acids: CATRGQGTEAFF. The CDR3 DNA is TGTGCCACCCGGGGACAGGGGACTGAAGCTTTCTTT.

This clonotype was found a few times. V usage is TRBV7-2 and J usage is TRBJ1-6; possible D gene TRBD1, 5 bases. This CDR3 region has 15 residues. Between the trimmed V and J ends, which lost 5 bases and 6 bases, there was a span of 14 bases. The germline gives CDR1 SGHTA, CDR2 FQGNSA. Written as DNA, the CDR3 is TGTGCCAGCAGCCATGGGGGGGGATCTAATTCACCCCTCCACTTT. It encodes CASSHGGGSNSPLHF.

There are a few counts of this clonotype. The chain employs TRBV5-8 and TRBJ2-6; D uncertain. V lost 0 bases, J lost 2 bases, and 6 bases lay in between. This CDR3 region has 15 residues. Per the germline V gene, CDR1 is SGHTS and CDR2 is YDEGEE. The CDR3 here is CASSLEGAGANVLTF. The CDR3 DNA follows: TGTGCCAGCAGCTTGGAAGGCGCTGGGGCCAACGTCCTGACTTTC.

This clonotype appeared once. This chain's CDR3 is CASSLERGGQPQHF. CDR3 in DNA: TGTGCCAGCAGCTTAGAGCGGGGAGGGCAGCCCCAGCATTTT. The genes are TRBV7-2 and TRBJ1-5; D unclear. This CDR3 is built from 14 residues. The germline gives CDR1 SGHTA, CDR2 FQGNSA. Trimming removed 1 base from V and 7 bases from J, with 11 bases in between.